What follows are 19 T cell receptor beta chains derived from one specimen sequenced in a study of neurological immune-mediated disorders. Via MiXCR, TCRdb re-called the 5' RACE reads, giving one row per CDR3 protein. Of about 10,000 distinct CDR3 sequences listed, 22% are singletons. Sequenced input: CD8+ T cells from blood. The receptors originated from a woman aged 40 to 50 with multiple sclerosis.

This clonotype has a count of ten or more. The chain has TRBV5-8 and TRBJ1-1; D not resolved. This CDR3 spans 13 amino acids. Germline values: CDR1 SGHTS, CDR2 YDEGEE. V was shortened by 2 bases and J by 1 base, with 6 bases between the two germline ends. The CDR3 nucleotides read TGTGCCAGCAGCTTTGGAAGGAACACTGAAGCTTTCTTT. Amino acid sequence: CASSFGRNTEAFF.

This clonotype rates as medium-sized. The chain combines TRBV29-1 with TRBJ1-2; 8 bases agree with TRBD1. Germline V gene sequence: CDR1 SQVTM, CDR2 ANQGSEA. The CDR3 sequence is 11 residues long. V lost 5 bases to trimming and J lost 6 bases; unmatched junction nucleotides: 2. The CDR3 loop is CSVKDRDGYTF. As DNA, the CDR3 is TGCAGCGTTAAGGACAGGGATGGCTACACCTTC.

In its sample, this clonotype was seen many times. The chain joins TRBV7-6 to TRBJ1-3; 9 bases agree with TRBD1. CDR1 is SGHVS and CDR2 is FNYEAQ in the germline V gene. V lost 4 bases to trimming and J lost 0 bases; unmatched junction nucleotides: 10. The CDR3 has 18 amino acids. The CDR3 loop is CASSSHLGQGISGNTIYF. DNA of the CDR3: TGTGCCAGCAGCTCCCACCTCGGACAGGGGATCTCTGGAAACACCATATATTTT.

The rearrangement joins TRBV28 to TRBJ2-7; D gene ambiguous. Trimming took 5 bases from V and 0 from J, leaving 11 bases between them. Looked up from germline, CDR1 is MDHEN and CDR2 is SYDVKM. CDR3 size: 14 residues. CDR3 DNA sequence: TGTGCCAGCAGTGCAACCGATAGCTCCTACGAGCAGTACGTC. Protein product: CASSATDSSYEQYV.

This clonotype is labeled as medium-sized. CDR3 amino acids: CASSVEALYNTEAFF. CDR3 DNA sequence: TGTGCCAGCAGCGTAGAGGCTCTCTACAACACTGAAGCTTTCTTT. V usage is TRBV9 and J usage is TRBJ1-1; no clear D gene. Trimming removed 0 bases from V and 2 bases from J, with 11 bases in between. The CDR3 spans 15 residues. Germline CDR1 reads SGDLS; CDR2 reads YYNGEE. The full variable domain, its missing parts supplied by reference TRBV9 and TRBJ1-1, is DSGVTQTPKHLITATGQRVTLRCSPRSGDLSVYWYQQSLDQGLQFLIQYYNGEERAKGNILERFSAQQFPDLHSELNLSSLELGDSALYFCASSVEALYNTEAFFGQGTRLTVV.

This clonotype was found many times. The rearrangement uses TRBV4-1 and TRBJ2-1; TRBD2 is a possible D gene (5 bases). The CDR3 loop spans 14 amino acids. In germline, CDR1 is MGHRA, CDR2 YSYEKL. Trimming took 1 base from V and 8 from J, leaving 12 bases between them. CDR3 protein: CASSQAASSHEQFF. Written as DNA, the CDR3 is TGCGCCAGCAGCCAAGCGGCTAGCAGCCATGAGCAGTTCTTC.

This clonotype was counted only a few times. The chain employs TRBV12-3 or TRBV12-4 and TRBJ2-7, with 12 bases that match TRBD1. The trim removed 4 bases at V and 3 bases at J, leaving 4 bases unmatched. This CDR3 is built from 15 residues. Here the CDR3 reads CASSSGTGGLYEQYF. For the CDR3, the DNA is TGTGCCAGCAGTTCCGGGACAGGGGGCCTCTACGAGCAGTACTTC.

By sample fraction, this clonotype is medium-sized (0.01 to 0.1%). This chain uses TRBV9 with TRBJ2-7, with 8 bases matching TRBD1. With V trimmed by 2 bases and J by 4 bases, 5 bases remained unmatched. Germline V lookup: CDR1 SGDLS, CDR2 YYNGEE. CDR3 length equals 14 residues. CDR3 in amino acids: CASSVSGGGYEQYF. The CDR3 nucleotides read TGTGCCAGCAGCGTTTCAGGGGGCGGATACGAGCAGTACTTC.

The chain combines TRBV20-1 with TRBJ1-4; D may be TRBD1 (5 bases). The CDR3 consists of 11 residues. Germline V CDR1 and CDR2: DFQATT, SNEGSKA (reference sequence). The CDR3: CRADSNEKLFF. CDR3 nucleotide sequence: TGCAGAGCCGACAGTAATGAAAAACTGTTTTTT.

This clonotype was counted ten times or more. J is TRBJ2-7 and V is TRBV20-1; tentatively, D is TRBD1 (6 bases). The V end lost 6 bases, the J end lost 2 bases, and 17 bases lay between the germline ends. Germline lookup yields CDR1 DFQATT and CDR2 SNEGSKA (reference sequence). The CDR3 is made up of 14 amino acids. CDR3 sequence reads: CSAGDRRVTYEQYF. The DNA of the CDR3 is TGCAGTGCCGGAGACAGGAGAGTAACCTACGAGCAGTACTTC.

This clonotype has at least ten counts. The V gene is TRBV5-8, the J gene TRBJ2-5; 11 bases fit TRBD2. The junction had 7 bases not matched to a gene; V was cut back by 4 bases and J by 5 bases. The CDR3 is 15 residues long. CDR1 and CDR2 (germline): SGHTS, YDEGEE. CDR3 sequence: CASSTGLAGFETQYF. The DNA for the CDR3 is TGTGCCAGCAGCACCGGACTAGCGGGCTTCGAGACCCAGTACTTC.

This clonotype was counted at least ten times. The V and J genes are TRBV6-5 and TRBJ2-4; D is possibly TRBD1 (5 bases). CDR1 is MNHEY, CDR2 SVGAGI, per germline. Trimming cost V 6 bases and J 6 bases, with 12 bases left between them. CDR3 length equals 13 residues. The CDR3 DNA is TGTGCCAGCAGCCTATCAAGGGGAAACATTCAGTACTTC. Translated, it gives CASSLSRGNIQYF.

This clonotype showed up many times. The chain combines TRBV7-9 with TRBJ2-1; D not resolved. Germline CDR1 is SEHNR and CDR2 is FQNEAQ (reference sequence). The CDR3 loop spans 12 amino acids. V was clipped by 3 bases and J by 8 bases, with 8 bases between them. The CDR3 DNA sequence: TGTGCCAGCAGCTTTGGGGTCGATGAGCAGTTCTTC. This sequence encodes CASSFGVDEQFF.

The V gene is TRBV6-5, the J gene TRBJ2-7; 7 nucleotides align to TRBD1. Germline-derived CDR1 and CDR2 are MNHEY and SVGAGI. The J segment lost 1 base and the V segment lost 9 bases, leaving 9 bases of the junction unmatched. The CDR3 covers 14 residues. The CDR3, as DNA: TGTGCCAGTTCCTTACAGGGGTTTTCCTACGAGCAGTACTTC. Protein product: CASSLQGFSYEQYF.

At least ten counts were recorded for this clonotype. This rearrangement joins TRBV6-5 to TRBJ2-7, with D possibly being TRBD2 (6 bases). The CDR3 runs to 14 residues. Germline CDR1 MNHEY, CDR2 SVGAGI. Trimming took off 5 bases at V and 6 bases at J, with 17 bases between the two ends. CDR3 protein: CASSHGTPGGEQYF. CDR3 DNA: TGTGCCAGCAGTCACGGGACGCCCGGGGGCGAGCAGTACTTC.

This clonotype is medium-sized (0.01 to 0.1%) within its sample. The rearrangement links TRBV29-1 to TRBJ1-1; D ambiguous. The CDR3 is made up of 12 amino acids. The V end lost 3 bases, the J end lost 1 base, and 6 bases lay between the germline ends. From germline, CDR1 is SQVTM and CDR2 ANQGSEA. CDR3 in amino acids: CSVEPGNTEAFF. The DNA of the CDR3 is TGCAGCGTTGAGCCAGGGAACACTGAAGCTTTCTTT. The full variable domain, completed using reference TRBV29-1 and TRBJ1-1, is SAVISQKPSRDICQRGTSLTIQCQVDSQVTMMFWYRQQPGQSLTLIATANQGSEATYESGFVIDKFPISRPNLTFSTLTVSNMSPEDSSIYLCSVEPGNTEAFFGQGTRLTVV.

There are many counts of this clonotype. The V and J genes are TRBV7-8 and TRBJ2-7; D is ambiguous. The V end was cut by 5 bases, the J end by 3 bases, with 20 bases between. CDR1 and CDR2 from the germline V gene are SGHVS and FQNEAQ. The CDR3 is 16 residues long. The CDR3 nucleotides are TGTGCCAGCAGCGACCGAGTGGCGCCCGTTCGCTACGAGCAGTACTTC. As protein: CASSDRVAPVRYEQYF. Full variable domain (outside the CDR3, taken from reference TRBV7-8 and TRBJ2-7): GAGVSQSPRYKVAKRGQDVALRCDPISGHVSLFWYQQALGQGPEFLTYFQNEAQLDKSGLPSDRFFAERPEGSVSTLKIQRTQQEDSAVYLCASSDRVAPVRYEQYFGPGTRLTVT.

This clonotype has a count of ten or more. This sequence joins TRBV5-6 and TRBJ2-1; 8 bases fit TRBD1. The germline gives CDR1 SGHDT, CDR2 YYEEEE. The CDR3 runs 13 residues. With 4 bases clipped from V and 6 bases from J, the junction kept 3 bases outside the gene matches. CDR3 bases: TGTGCCAGCAGCGCCGGGACAGGCAATGAGCAGTTCTTC. Amino acid sequence: CASSAGTGNEQFF.

The chain recombines TRBV29-1 with TRBJ1-3; unclear D gene. Germline CDR1 reads SQVTM; CDR2 reads ANQGSEA. The CDR3 consists of 13 residues. The V end lost 3 bases, the J end lost 2 bases, and 8 bases lay between the germline ends. Written as DNA, the CDR3 is TGCAGCGTTGAGTTGGTTGCTGGAAACACCATATATTTT. Protein: CSVELVAGNTIYF.